The 32 T cell receptor beta chains reported below all come from one sample, sequenced in a study of blood T cell repertoires in COVID-19. Measured with immunoSEQ multiplex PCR; TCRdb has only the in-frame clones, and not every one. The repertoire holds approximately 440,000 clones, about 90% seen once, with 0.6% to 0.7% in the top ten. The sequencing input was PBMCs or T cells enriched from blood (not recorded which). Receptors originate from a man between 18 and 29 years old who had recovered from COVID-19.

This sequence joins TRBV2 and TRBJ2-2; D may be TRBD2 (5 bases). The V end lost 3 bases, the J end lost 8 bases, and 22 bases lay between the germline ends. There are 17 residues in the CDR3. Germline CDR1 is SNHLY and CDR2 is FYNNEI. The CDR3 coding sequence is TGTGCCAGCAGTGACACCCGAGGGTATTTGGCTACTGGGGAGCTGTTTTTT. Protein product: CASSDTRGYLATGELFF.

This clone appeared a few times. This sequence joins TRBV9 and TRBJ1-6; a weak D match, TRBD1 (5 bases). Deletions cut 3 bases from V and 0 bases from J, with 13 bases between. Germline V gives CDR1 SGDLS, CDR2 YYNGEE. This CDR3 has 17 amino acids. The CDR3 protein is CASSASQESSYNSPLHF. The DNA of the CDR3 is TGTGCCAGCAGCGCCTCACAGGAAAGCTCCTATAATTCACCCCTCCACTTT.

The V call is TRBV19, the J call TRBJ1-4, with D possibly TRBD1 on 5 matching bases. Germline assignment: CDR1 LNHDA and CDR2 SQIVND (reference sequence). The V end lost 7 bases, the J end lost 8 bases, and 26 bases lay between the germline ends. CDR3 length: 17 amino acids. The CDR3, as DNA: TGTGCCAGTAATAACGGCGGCGGGGGGGTAATTGTAGAAAAACTGTTTTTT. It encodes CASNNGGGGVIVEKLFF.

Written as DNA, the CDR3 is TGTGCCAGCAGCTCCCTGGGAGATTCACCCCTCCACTTT. Its translation is CASSSLGDSPLHF. This chain uses TRBV5-5 with TRBJ1-6; no definite D call. The V gene lost 3 bases and the J gene lost 8 bases, with 9 bases spanning the gap. Germline loops: CDR1 SGHKS, CDR2 YYEKEE (reference sequence). The CDR3 sequence is 13 residues long.

The chain combines TRBV18 with TRBJ1-5; weak D call: TRBD1 (5 bases). Germline V gives CDR1 KGHSH, CDR2 LQKENI. The CDR3 totals 13 residues. V lost 3 bases and J 7 bases, leaving 10 bases between the germline ends. The CDR3 DNA follows: TGTGCCAGCTCACCCCCAGGGCGACAGCCCCAGCATTTT. This encodes CASSPPGRQPQHF.

As to this clone: A read error may be the cause here, since a much bigger clone is one base away. Other DNA sequences in the same sample also yield this CDR3. The V call is TRBV29-1, the J call TRBJ1-2; D is uncertain. Deletions cut 4 bases from V and 0 bases from J, with 6 bases between. Looked up from germline, CDR1 is SQVTM and CDR2 is ANQGSEA. This CDR3 is 12 amino acids long. This CDR3 reads CSVAGSNYGYTF. The CDR3 region has the DNA TGCAGCGTTGCAGGATCTAACTATGGCTACACCTTC.

The table lists this clone with a few counts. A much larger clone lies one base from this, so it may be a read error. The same CDR3 also results from other DNA sequences found in this sample. The rearrangement links TRBV2 to TRBJ2-2, with 10 bases fitting TRBD2. The germline gives CDR1 SNHLY, CDR2 FYNNEI. The CDR3 extends over 15 amino acids. V lost 6 bases to trimming and J lost 1 base; unmatched junction nucleotides: 2. The CDR3 DNA follows: TGTGCCAGCAGCCGGACTAGCGGGAACACCGGGGAGCTGTTTTTT. It translates to CASSRTSGNTGELFF.

The chain has TRBV5-6 and TRBJ2-2; D is unclear. V lost 1 base and J 6 bases, leaving 10 bases between the germline ends. The germline V gene encodes CDR1 SGHDT and CDR2 YYEEEE. The CDR3 totals 14 residues. CDR3 region: CASSLISVAGELFF. The CDR3 DNA follows: TGTGCCAGCAGCTTGATTTCGGTTGCCGGGGAGCTGTTTTTT.

The chain combines TRBV20-1 with TRBJ1-1; a possible D gene is TRBD1 (5 bases). V lost 3 bases and J 2 bases, leaving 13 bases between the germline ends. The CDR3 is 14 residues long. The germline CDR1 and CDR2 sequences are DFQATT and SNEGSKA (reference sequence). CDR3 coding DNA: TGCAGTGCTAGTCCGACAGCGGGAAACACTGAAGCTTTCTTT. Its protein is CSASPTAGNTEAFF.

The chain recombines TRBV18 with TRBJ2-3, with TRBD1 matching over 8 bases. Germline trimming cut 3 bases from V and 4 bases from J; bases unmatched to any gene: 6. This CDR3 is built from 15 residues. Germline-derived CDR1 and CDR2 are KGHSH and LQKENI. CDR3: CASSPAGGIPDTQYF. DNA for the CDR3: TGTGCCAGCTCACCTGCAGGGGGCATCCCAGATACGCAGTATTTT.

V usage is TRBV2 and J usage is TRBJ1-6; D remains ambiguous. CDR3 length: 13 amino acids. V lost 2 bases and J lost 9, with 8 bases in between. The V gene's germline CDR1 is SNHLY and CDR2 FYNNEI. CDR3 protein: CASSESSRSPLHF. CDR3 DNA: TGTGCCAGCAGTGAATCCTCTCGTTCACCCCTCCACTTT.

The V call is TRBV19, the J call TRBJ2-7; 7 bases line up with TRBD2. Germline lookup yields CDR1 LNHDA and CDR2 SQIVND (reference sequence). V lost 3 bases and J lost 2; bases outside the gene matches: 10. This CDR3 region has 16 residues. The CDR3 DNA sequence: TGTGCCAGTAGTATGCAAATATCGGGACTAACCTACGAGCAGTACTTC. Translating gives CASSMQISGLTYEQYF.

The genes are TRBV28 and TRBJ1-4; 8 bases fit TRBD1. J was trimmed by 5 bases and V by 2 bases; bases with no gene match: 13. The CDR3 spans 18 residues. The germline V gene encodes CDR1 MDHEN and CDR2 SYDVKM. CDR3 protein: CASSLAGGVKARNEKLFF. The DNA for the CDR3 is TGTGCCAGCAGTTTAGCAGGGGGCGTGAAGGCTCGGAATGAAAAACTGTTTTTT.

This chain connects TRBV28 to TRBJ2-7; 10 bases align to TRBD1. After removal of 4 bases from V and 2 bases from J, the junction contained 14 bases not matched to a gene. Germline CDR1 MDHEN, CDR2 SYDVKM. The CDR3 is 18 amino acids. This CDR3 is CASSSGQGGYLITYEQYF. For the CDR3, the DNA is TGTGCCAGCAGTTCCGGACAGGGGGGATATTTAATAACCTACGAGCAGTACTTC.

The gene calls are TRBV10-3 and TRBJ1-1; D may be TRBD1 (5 bases). This CDR3 has 13 residues. Trimming cost V 4 bases and J 3 bases, with 9 bases left between them. CDR1 and CDR2 (germline): ENHRY, SYGVKD. CDR3 bases: TGTGCCATCAGTGGACAGCCCTACACTGAAGCTTTCTTT. Translating gives CAISGQPYTEAFF.

V is TRBV28 and J is TRBJ2-3, with 9 bases that match TRBD2. The CDR3 totals 18 residues. The junction had 10 bases not matched to a gene; V was cut back by 3 bases and J by 0 bases. The germline V gene encodes CDR1 MDHEN and CDR2 SYDVKM. The CDR3 nucleotides are TGTGCCAGCAGTTTCACCTCTGGACTAGCGATTAGCACAGATACGCAGTATTTT. This encodes CASSFTSGLAISTDTQYF. The variable domain in full, with the rest retrieved from reference TRBV28 and TRBJ2-3, is DVKVTQSSRYLVKRTGEKVFLECVQDMDHENMFWYRQDPGLGLRLIYFSYDVKMKEKGDIPEGYSVSREKKERFSLILESASTNQTSMYLCASSFTSGLAISTDTQYFGPGTRLTVL.

The V call is TRBV6-5, the J call TRBJ1-1; 8 nucleotides align to TRBD1. V gave up 2 bases and J gave up 3 bases; unmatched junction bases: 5. In germline, CDR1 is MNHEY, CDR2 SVGAGI. CDR3 length: 15 residues. The CDR3 DNA sequence: TGTGCCAGCAGTTACCTACAGGGGGATCACACTGAAGCTTTCTTT. It codes for CASSYLQGDHTEAFF.

V usage is TRBV2 and J usage is TRBJ1-1, with D possibly TRBD1 on 5 matching bases. The CDR3 loop spans 14 amino acids. Trimming pared 3 bases from V and 10 bases from J, leaving 18 bases between. CDR1 SNHLY and CDR2 FYNNEI come from the germline V gene. The CDR3 DNA sequence: TGTGCCAGCAGTGATGGGGGGTTCGGGTTTGGAGCTTTCTTT. This translates into CASSDGGFGFGAFF. The full variable domain, with the rest looked up from reference TRBV2 and TRBJ1-1, is EPEVTQTPSHQVTQMGQEVILRCVPISNHLYFYWYRQILGQKVEFLVSFYNNEISEKSEIFDDQFSVERPDGSNFTLKIRSTKLEDSAMYFCASSDGGFGFGAFFGQGTRLTVV.

This clone appeared a single time. V usage is TRBV5-1 and J usage is TRBJ2-3, with TRBD1 matching 9 bases. CDR1 and CDR2 from the germline V gene are SGHRS and YFSETQ. This CDR3 region has 15 residues. With V trimmed by 4 bases and J by 3 bases, 6 bases remained unmatched. The CDR3 loop reads CASSVPGQGTDTQYF. The DNA for the CDR3 is TGCGCCAGCAGCGTACCGGGACAGGGAACAGATACGCAGTATTTT.

This rearrangement joins TRBV5-1 to TRBJ2-7, with D tentatively TRBD1 (5 bases). Per germline, CDR1 SGHRS and CDR2 YFSETQ. Trimming pared 4 bases from V and 7 bases from J, leaving 15 bases between. The CDR3 runs to 13 residues. CDR3 in amino acids: CASSPSQGGEQYF. In DNA, the CDR3 is TGCGCCAGCAGCCCTAGTCAGGGTGGTGAGCAGTACTTC.

The rearrangement links TRBV6-5 to TRBJ1-1, with 8 bases aligning to TRBD1. J gave up 5 bases and V 6 bases, and 8 bases lay outside the gene matches. CDR3 size: 14 residues. Germline V gene sequence: CDR1 MNHEY, CDR2 SVGAGI. The CDR3 region has the DNA TGTGCCAGCAGCCAGAGACAGGGGAGGACTGAAGCTTTCTTT. This sequence encodes CASSQRQGRTEAFF.

The genes are TRBV28 and TRBJ2-4, with 7 bases lining up with TRBD1. V trimming: 5 bases; J trimming: 1 base; junction bases outside the gene matches: 5. Germline CDR1 MDHEN, CDR2 SYDVKM. The CDR3 is 15 amino acids. CDR3 residues: CASSAYRGAKNIQYF. DNA for the CDR3: TGTGCCAGCAGTGCCTACAGGGGTGCCAAAAACATTCAGTACTTC. Full variable domain (rest looked up from reference TRBV28 and TRBJ2-4): DVKVTQSSRYLVKRTGEKVFLECVQDMDHENMFWYRQDPGLGLRLIYFSYDVKMKEKGDIPEGYSVSREKKERFSLILESASTNQTSMYLCASSAYRGAKNIQYFGAGTRLSVL.

The rearrangement joins TRBV19 to TRBJ2-6; 8 bases match TRBD1. With V trimmed by 6 bases and J by 0 bases, 7 bases remained unmatched. Germline V gives CDR1 LNHDA, CDR2 SQIVND (reference sequence). The CDR3 sequence is 17 residues long. The CDR3 nucleotides are TGTGCCAGTAGCCAGACAGGGGCGATCTCTGGGGCCAACGTCCTGACTTTC. This sequence encodes CASSQTGAISGANVLTF.

V usage is TRBV18 and J usage is TRBJ1-5, with a possible D match to TRBD1 (5 bases). Germline loops: CDR1 KGHSH, CDR2 LQKENI. The ends were cut back, 4 bases at V and 3 bases at J, with 7 bases in the middle. CDR3 length: 13 amino acids. The CDR3 sequence: CASSQGSNQPQHF. In DNA form, the CDR3 reads TGTGCCAGCTCACAGGGGTCCAATCAGCCCCAGCATTTT.

CDR3 amino acids: CATSTGYNEQFF. For the CDR3, the DNA is TGTGCCACCAGCACAGGATACAATGAGCAGTTCTTC. The V call is TRBV15, the J call TRBJ2-1; D not resolved. The CDR3 spans 12 residues. In germline, CDR1 is LNHNV, CDR2 YYDKDF (reference sequence). With 4 bases removed from V and 4 bases from J, the gap between germline ends came to 5 bases.

V is TRBV27 and J is TRBJ2-7, with D possibly matching TRBD1 (7 bases). The length of the CDR3 is 14 residues. The V gene's germline CDR1 is MNHEY and CDR2 SMNVEV (reference sequence). Trimming removed 7 bases at V and 6 bases at J, with 19 bases between. CDR3 sequence reads: CASKKEGAAFEQYF. The CDR3, as DNA: TGTGCCAGCAAAAAGGAGGGGGCAGCATTCGAGCAGTACTTC.

This sequence joins TRBV5-4 and TRBJ1-2; 10 nucleotides agree with TRBD1. The trim removed 4 bases at V and 8 bases at J, leaving 11 bases unmatched. The length of the CDR3 is 15 residues. The germline gives CDR1 SGHNT, CDR2 YYREEE (reference sequence). The CDR3 DNA reads TGTGCCAGCAGCATAACCTTGACAGGGGGCAACGGCTACACCTTC. Translated: CASSITLTGGNGYTF.

This chain links TRBV10-3 with TRBJ1-2; possible D gene TRBD1, 5 bases. Looked up from germline, CDR1 is ENHRY and CDR2 is SYGVKD. The V and J ends lost 0 bases and 0 bases respectively, with 8 bases between them. The CDR3 runs to 15 residues. The CDR3 region has the DNA TGTGCCATCAGTGAGTCGACCAGGGCTAACTATGGCTACACCTTC. It translates to CAISESTRANYGYTF.

The V and J genes are TRBV3-1 (or the pseudogene TRBV3-2) and TRBJ2-5; D perhaps matches TRBD2 (5 bases). V was clipped by 2 bases and J by 7 bases, with 14 bases between them. Germline CDR1 and CDR2: LGHDT and YNNKEL (reference sequence). This CDR3 has 14 residues. CDR3 sequence: CASSQLEAVGTQYF. DNA for the CDR3: TGTGCCAGCAGCCAATTGGAGGCGGTGGGGACCCAGTACTTC.

The rearrangement uses TRBV3-1 (or the pseudogene TRBV3-2) and TRBJ2-7, with a tentative D call TRBD1 (6 bases). The CDR3 runs to 11 residues. Trimming left V 4 bases short and J 7 bases short, with 8 bases between. CDR1 LGHDT and CDR2 YNNKEL come from the germline V gene (reference sequence). The CDR3 is CASSLGQEQYF. The CDR3 DNA follows: TGTGCCAGCAGCCTCGGACAGGAGCAGTACTTC.

The CDR3: CANKQGDYGYTF. For the CDR3, the DNA is TGTGCCAACAAACAGGGCGACTATGGCTACACCTTC. The chain is built from TRBV28 and TRBJ1-2; TRBD1 might be the D (6 bases). Trimming cost V 10 bases and J 3 bases, with 12 bases left between them. Germline V gene lookup returns CDR1 MDHEN and CDR2 SYDVKM. The CDR3 sequence is 12 residues long.

V usage is TRBV5-8 and J usage is TRBJ1-4, with D tentatively TRBD1 (5 bases). The CDR3 is 18 amino acids. The germline V and J ends were trimmed by 1 base and 1 base, with 17 bases remaining between them. Per the germline V gene, CDR1 is SGHTS and CDR2 is YDEGEE. Here the CDR3 reads CASSLNRMARETNEKLFF. CDR3 sequence (DNA): TGTGCCAGCAGCTTGAACAGGATGGCCCGCGAAACTAATGAAAAACTGTTTTTT.